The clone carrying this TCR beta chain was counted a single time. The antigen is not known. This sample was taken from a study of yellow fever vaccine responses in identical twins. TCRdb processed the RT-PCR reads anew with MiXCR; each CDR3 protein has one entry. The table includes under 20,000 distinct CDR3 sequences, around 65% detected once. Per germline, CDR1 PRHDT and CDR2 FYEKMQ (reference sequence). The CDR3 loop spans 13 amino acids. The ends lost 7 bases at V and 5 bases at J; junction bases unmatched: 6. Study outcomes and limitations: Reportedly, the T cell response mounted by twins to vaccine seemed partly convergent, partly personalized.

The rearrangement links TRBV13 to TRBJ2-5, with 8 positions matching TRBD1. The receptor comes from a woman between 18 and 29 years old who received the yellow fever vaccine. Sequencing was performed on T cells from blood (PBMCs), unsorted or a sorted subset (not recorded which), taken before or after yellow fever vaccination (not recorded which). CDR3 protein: CASMNDRGETQYF. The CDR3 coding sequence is TGTGCCAGCATGAATGACAGGGGTGAGACCCAGTACTTC.